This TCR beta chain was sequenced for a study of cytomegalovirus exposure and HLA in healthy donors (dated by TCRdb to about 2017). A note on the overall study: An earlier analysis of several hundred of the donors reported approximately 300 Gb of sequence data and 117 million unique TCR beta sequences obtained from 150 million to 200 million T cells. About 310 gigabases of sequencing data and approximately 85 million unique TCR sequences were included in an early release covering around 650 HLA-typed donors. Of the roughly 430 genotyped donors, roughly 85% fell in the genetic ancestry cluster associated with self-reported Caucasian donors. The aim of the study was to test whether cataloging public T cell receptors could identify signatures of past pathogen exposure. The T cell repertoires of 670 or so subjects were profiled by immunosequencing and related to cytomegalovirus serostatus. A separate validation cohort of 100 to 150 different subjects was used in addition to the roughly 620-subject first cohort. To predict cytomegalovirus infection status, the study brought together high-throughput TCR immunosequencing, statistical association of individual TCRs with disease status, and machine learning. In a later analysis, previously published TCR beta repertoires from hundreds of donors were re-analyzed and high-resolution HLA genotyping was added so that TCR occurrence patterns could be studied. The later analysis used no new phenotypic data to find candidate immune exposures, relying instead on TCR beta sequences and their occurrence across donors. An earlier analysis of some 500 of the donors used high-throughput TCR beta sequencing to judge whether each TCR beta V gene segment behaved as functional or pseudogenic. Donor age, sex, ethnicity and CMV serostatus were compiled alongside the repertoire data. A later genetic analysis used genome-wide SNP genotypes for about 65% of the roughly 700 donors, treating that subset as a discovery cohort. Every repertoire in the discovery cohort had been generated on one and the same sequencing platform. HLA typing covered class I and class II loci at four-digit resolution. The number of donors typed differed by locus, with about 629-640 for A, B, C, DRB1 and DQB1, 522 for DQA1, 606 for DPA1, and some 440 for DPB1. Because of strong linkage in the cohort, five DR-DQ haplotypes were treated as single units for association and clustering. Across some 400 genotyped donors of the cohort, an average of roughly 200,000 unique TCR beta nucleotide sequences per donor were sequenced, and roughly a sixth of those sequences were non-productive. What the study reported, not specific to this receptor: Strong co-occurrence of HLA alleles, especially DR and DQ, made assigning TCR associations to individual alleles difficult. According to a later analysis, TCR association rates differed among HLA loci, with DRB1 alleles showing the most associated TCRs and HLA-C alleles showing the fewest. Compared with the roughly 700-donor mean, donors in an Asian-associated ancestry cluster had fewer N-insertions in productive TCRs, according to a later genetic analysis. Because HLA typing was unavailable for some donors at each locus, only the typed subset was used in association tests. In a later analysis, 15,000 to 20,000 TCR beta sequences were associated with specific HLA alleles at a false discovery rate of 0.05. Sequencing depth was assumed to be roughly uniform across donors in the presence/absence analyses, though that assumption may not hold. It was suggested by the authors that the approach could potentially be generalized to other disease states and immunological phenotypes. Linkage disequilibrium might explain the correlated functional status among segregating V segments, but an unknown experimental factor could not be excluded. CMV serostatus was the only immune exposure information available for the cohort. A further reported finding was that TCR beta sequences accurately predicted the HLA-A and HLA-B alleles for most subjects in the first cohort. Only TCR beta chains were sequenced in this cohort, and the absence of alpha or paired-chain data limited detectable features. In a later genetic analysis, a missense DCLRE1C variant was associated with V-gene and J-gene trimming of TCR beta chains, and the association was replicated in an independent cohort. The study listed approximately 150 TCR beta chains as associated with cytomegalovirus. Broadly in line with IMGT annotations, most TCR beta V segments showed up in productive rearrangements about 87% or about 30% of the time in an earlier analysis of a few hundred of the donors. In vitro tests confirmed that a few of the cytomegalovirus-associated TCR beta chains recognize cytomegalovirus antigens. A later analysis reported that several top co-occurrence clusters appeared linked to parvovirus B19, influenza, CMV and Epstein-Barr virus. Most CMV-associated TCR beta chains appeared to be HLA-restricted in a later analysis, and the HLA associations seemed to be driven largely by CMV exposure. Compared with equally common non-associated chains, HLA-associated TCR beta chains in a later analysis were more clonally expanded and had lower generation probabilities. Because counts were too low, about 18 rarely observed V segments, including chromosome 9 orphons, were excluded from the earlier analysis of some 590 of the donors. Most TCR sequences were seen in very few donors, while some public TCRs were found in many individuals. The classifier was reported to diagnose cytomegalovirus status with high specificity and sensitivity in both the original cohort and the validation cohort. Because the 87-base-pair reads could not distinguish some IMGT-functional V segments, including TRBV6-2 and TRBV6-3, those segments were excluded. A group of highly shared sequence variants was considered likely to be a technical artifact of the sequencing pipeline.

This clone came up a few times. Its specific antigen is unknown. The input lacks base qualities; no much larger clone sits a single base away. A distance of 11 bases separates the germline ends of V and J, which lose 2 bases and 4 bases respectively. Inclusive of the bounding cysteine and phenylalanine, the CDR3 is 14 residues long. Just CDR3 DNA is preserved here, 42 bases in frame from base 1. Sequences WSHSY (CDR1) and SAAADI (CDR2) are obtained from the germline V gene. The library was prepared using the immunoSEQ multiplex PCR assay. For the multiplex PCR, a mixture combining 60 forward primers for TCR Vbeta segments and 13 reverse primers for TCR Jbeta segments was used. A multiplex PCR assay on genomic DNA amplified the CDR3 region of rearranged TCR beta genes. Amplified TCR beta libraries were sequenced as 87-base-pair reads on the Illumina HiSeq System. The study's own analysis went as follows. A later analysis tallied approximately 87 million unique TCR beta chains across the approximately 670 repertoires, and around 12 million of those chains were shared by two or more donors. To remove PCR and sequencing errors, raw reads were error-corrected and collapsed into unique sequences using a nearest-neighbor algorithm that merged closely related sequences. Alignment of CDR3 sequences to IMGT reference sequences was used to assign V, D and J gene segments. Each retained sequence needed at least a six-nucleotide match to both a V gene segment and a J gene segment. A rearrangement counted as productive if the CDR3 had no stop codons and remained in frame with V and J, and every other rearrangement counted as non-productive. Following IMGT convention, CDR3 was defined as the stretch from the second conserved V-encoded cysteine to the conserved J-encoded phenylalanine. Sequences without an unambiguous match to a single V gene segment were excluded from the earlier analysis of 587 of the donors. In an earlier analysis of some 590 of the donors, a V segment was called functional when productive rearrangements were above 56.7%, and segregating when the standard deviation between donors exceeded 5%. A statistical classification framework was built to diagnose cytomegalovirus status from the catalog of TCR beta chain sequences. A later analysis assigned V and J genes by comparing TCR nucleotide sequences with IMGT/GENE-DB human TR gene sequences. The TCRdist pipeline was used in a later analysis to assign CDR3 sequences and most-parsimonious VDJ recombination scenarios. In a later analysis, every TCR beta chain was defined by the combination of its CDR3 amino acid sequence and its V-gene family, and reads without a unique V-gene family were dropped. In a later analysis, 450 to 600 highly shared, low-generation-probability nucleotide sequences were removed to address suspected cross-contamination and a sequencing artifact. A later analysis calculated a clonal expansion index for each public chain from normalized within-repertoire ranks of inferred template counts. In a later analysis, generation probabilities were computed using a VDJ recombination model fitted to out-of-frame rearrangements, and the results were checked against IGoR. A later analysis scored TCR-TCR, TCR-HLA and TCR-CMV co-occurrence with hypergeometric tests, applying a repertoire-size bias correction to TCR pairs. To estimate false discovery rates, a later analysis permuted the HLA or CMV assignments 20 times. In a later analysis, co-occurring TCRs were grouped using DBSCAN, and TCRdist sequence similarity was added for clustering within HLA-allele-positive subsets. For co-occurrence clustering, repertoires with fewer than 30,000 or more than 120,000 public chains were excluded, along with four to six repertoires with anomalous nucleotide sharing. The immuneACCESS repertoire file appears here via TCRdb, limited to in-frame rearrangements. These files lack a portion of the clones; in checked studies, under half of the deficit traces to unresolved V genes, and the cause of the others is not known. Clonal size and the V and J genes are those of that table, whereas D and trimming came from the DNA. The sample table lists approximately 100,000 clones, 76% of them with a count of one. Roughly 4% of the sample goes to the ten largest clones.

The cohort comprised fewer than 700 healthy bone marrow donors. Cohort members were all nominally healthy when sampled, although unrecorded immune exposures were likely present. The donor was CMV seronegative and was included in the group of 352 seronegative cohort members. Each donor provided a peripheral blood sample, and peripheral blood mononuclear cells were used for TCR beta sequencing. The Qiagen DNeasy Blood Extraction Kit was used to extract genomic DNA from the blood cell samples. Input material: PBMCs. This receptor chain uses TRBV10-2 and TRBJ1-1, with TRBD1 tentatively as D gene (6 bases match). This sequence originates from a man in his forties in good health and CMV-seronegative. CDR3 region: CASSEMGGLTEAFF. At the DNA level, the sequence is TGCGCCAGCAGTGAGATGGGGGGGCTCACTGAAGCTTTCTTT.